These 24 T cell receptor beta chains came from one sample sequenced in a study of T-cell reconstitution after alpha-beta-depleted transplantation in children. Unique molecular identifiers were used in preparing the TCRbeta library. TCRdb reprocessed the PCR reads via MiXCR and lists one record per CDR3 protein. The sample carries a few hundred thousand distinct CDR3 sequences, around 10% recorded once. Sample: PBMCs from the stem cell graft donor, taken from the stem cell graft. The receptors originated from a human donor who donated a stem cell graft to a child with acute lymphoblastic leukemia.

This clonotype was counted a few times. The chain employs TRBV25-1 and TRBJ2-5; 10 bases are a match to TRBD2. Germline V gene data show CDR1 as MGHDK and CDR2 as SYGVNS. The V and J ends lost 0 bases and 5 bases, in that order; junction bases with no gene match: 9. This CDR3 comprises 17 residues. This CDR3 reads CASSEYRRAGGGETQYF. CDR3 nucleotides: TGTGCCAGCAGTGAATATCGTCGAGCGGGAGGGGGTGAGACCCAGTACTTC.

The chain carries TRBV6-1 and TRBJ2-7, with no clear D. Trimming removed 3 bases from V and 4 bases from J, with 13 bases in between. Germline-derived CDR1 and CDR2 are MNHNS and SASEGT. The CDR3 consists of 14 residues. This chain's CDR3 is CASSDIELGYEQYF. The CDR3 bases are TGTGCCAGCAGTGATATTGAGTTGGGATACGAGCAGTACTTC.

This clonotype has a handful of counts. This chain connects TRBV12-3 or TRBV12-4 to TRBJ1-4, with D uncertain. Trimming cost V 8 bases and J 3 bases, with 10 bases left between them. The CDR3 is 13 amino acids. The CDR3 spells CASGRGANEKLFF. In DNA, the CDR3 is TGTGCCAGCGGCCGGGGAGCTAATGAAAAACTGTTTTTT.

This clonotype was counted between two and nine times. The CDR3 region is CASSPTKRGARFF. The CDR3 bases are TGTGCCAGCAGCCCGACTAAACGGGGCGCCCGGTTCTTC. The genes are TRBV7-3 and TRBJ2-1; TRBD1 or TRBD2 may be the D gene (5 bases each). Germline V gene lookup returns CDR1 SGHTA and CDR2 FQGTGA. The CDR3 loop spans 13 amino acids. V shed 5 bases and J shed 15 bases, with 20 bases lying between them.

In its sample, this clonotype was seen many times. The chain employs TRBV28 and TRBJ1-4; no definite D call. CDR3 size: 17 residues. Trimming stripped 5 bases from V and 3 bases from J, with 19 bases between. Germline CDR1 is MDHEN and CDR2 is SYDVKM. CDR3 DNA sequence: TGTGCCAGCAGTACCTTTTGGGGAAGTCAAGCTAATGAAAAACTGTTTTTT. It is translated as CASSTFWGSQANEKLFF.

The J gene is TRBJ1-1, the V gene TRBV10-2; D remains unclear. Germline assignment: CDR1 WSHSY and CDR2 SAAADI. V lost 0 bases to trimming and J lost 7 bases, with 9 bases between them. The CDR3 runs to 13 residues. The CDR3 DNA sequence: TGCGCCAGCAGTGAGTCGGACGGAGGTGAAGCTTTCTTT. Amino acids: CASSESDGGEAFF.

Comment on this clonotype: A much larger clone differs by one base, so this may be a read error. This chain links TRBV28 with TRBJ2-7, with D possibly matching TRBD1 (6 bases). There are 13 residues in the CDR3. With 8 bases removed from V and 1 base from J, the gap between germline ends came to 12 bases. Per the germline V gene, CDR1 is MDHEN and CDR2 is SYDVKM. CDR3 sequence: CASCAGESYEQYF. DNA of the CDR3: TGTGCCAGCTGTGCAGGGGAATCCTACGAGCAGTACTTC.

This clonotype has a handful of counts. The chain combines TRBV7-2 with TRBJ1-2; unclear D gene. Trimming removed 5 bases from V and 2 bases from J, with 15 bases in between. The CDR3 consists of 15 residues. Germline CDR1 reads SGHTA; CDR2 reads FQGNSA. CDR3: CASSKGRQENYGYTF. The CDR3, as DNA: TGTGCCAGCAGCAAGGGCAGGCAGGAAAACTATGGCTACACCTTC.

This clonotype was found many times. The chain is built from TRBV29-1 and TRBJ1-4, with D maybe TRBD1 (5 bases). CDR1 SQVTM and CDR2 ANQGSEA come from the germline V gene. V lost 6 bases and J 4 bases, leaving 12 bases between the germline ends. The CDR3 contains 13 residues. This CDR3 reads CSVLGRGNEKLFF. The CDR3 DNA is TGCAGCGTCCTGGGGCGGGGTAATGAAAAACTGTTTTTT.

The table lists this clonotype with a few counts. The chain carries TRBV18 and TRBJ2-2; D unclear. V dropped 2 bases and J dropped 1 base, with 8 bases sitting between them. The V gene's germline CDR1 is KGHSH and CDR2 LQKENI. The CDR3 is 15 residues long. The chain's CDR3 is CASSPGPGNTGELFF. In DNA, the CDR3 is TGTGCCAGCTCACCAGGGCCAGGGAACACCGGGGAGCTGTTTTTT. The full variable domain, with the rest looked up from reference TRBV18 and TRBJ2-2, is NAGVMQNPRHLVRRRGQEARLRCSPMKGHSHVYWYRQLPEEGLKFMVYLQKENIIDESGMPKERFSAEFPKEGPSILRIQQVVRGDSAAYFCASSPGPGNTGELFFGEGSRLTVL.

The V gene is TRBV5-1, the J gene TRBJ2-7; D might be TRBD1 (7 bases). Germline assignment: CDR1 SGHRS and CDR2 YFSETQ. The CDR3 sequence is 16 residues long. V dropped 1 base and J dropped 2 bases, with 16 bases sitting between them. The CDR3 nucleotides are TGCGCCAGCAGCTTGAATGGGAGGACAGGACCCTACGAGCAGTACTTC. Translating gives CASSLNGRTGPYEQYF. The full variable domain, completed using reference TRBV5-1 and TRBJ2-7, is KAGVTQTPRYLIKTRGQQVTLSCSPISGHRSVSWYQQTPGQGLQFLFEYFSETQRNKGNFPGRFSGRQFSNSRSEMNVSTLELGDSALYLCASSLNGRTGPYEQYFGPGTRLTVT.

This sequence joins TRBV7-8 and TRBJ2-1, with TRBD2 matching 12 bases. This CDR3 has 15 residues. The ends lost 4 bases at V and 9 bases at J; junction bases unmatched: 7. The germline CDR1 and CDR2 sequences are SGHVS and FQNEAQ. The CDR3 bases are TGTGCCAGCAGCTCCAGACTAGCGGGAGTGATTGAGCAGTTCTTC. Protein product: CASSSRLAGVIEQFF.

This clonotype has only a few counts. The genes are TRBV7-8 and TRBJ2-7; D not certain. V was cut by 2 bases and J by 2 bases, with 16 bases left in between. In germline, CDR1 is SGHVS, CDR2 FQNEAQ. This CDR3 is built from 16 residues. The CDR3 is CASSLRSLLDTYEQYF. As DNA, the CDR3 is TGTGCCAGCAGCTTACGATCACTGTTAGATACCTACGAGCAGTACTTC. The variable domain in full, completed from reference TRBV7-8 and TRBJ2-7, reads GAGVSQSPRYKVAKRGQDVALRCDPISGHVSLFWYQQALGQGPEFLTYFQNEAQLDKSGLPSDRFFAERPEGSVSTLKIQRTQQEDSAVYLCASSLRSLLDTYEQYFGPGTRLTVT.

This clonotype showed up many times. The J gene is TRBJ1-4, the V gene TRBV4-2; D perhaps matches TRBD1 (6 bases). Trimming cost V 1 base and J 8 bases, with 11 bases left between them. This CDR3 spans 14 amino acids. CDR1 and CDR2 (germline): LGHNA, YNFKEQ. This CDR3 is CASSQVSGVEKLFF. The DNA of the CDR3 is TGTGCCAGCAGCCAAGTGTCAGGGGTCGAAAAACTGTTTTTT.

This clonotype turned up a few times. The chain uses TRBV28 and TRBJ2-5; 9 bases align to TRBD1. The CDR3 is made up of 12 amino acids. Per germline, CDR1 MDHEN and CDR2 SYDVKM. V was clipped by 5 bases and J by 14 bases; unmatched bases: 9. CDR3 in amino acids: CASSRQGERPYF. The CDR3 DNA reads as TGTGCCAGCAGTAGACAGGGGGAGAGACCTTACTTC. Full variable domain (missing parts from reference TRBV28 and TRBJ2-5): DVKVTQSSRYLVKRTGEKVFLECVQDMDHENMFWYRQDPGLGLRLIYFSYDVKMKEKGDIPEGYSVSREKKERFSLILESASTNQTSMYLCASSRQGERPYFGPGTRLLVL.

This chain connects TRBV7-2 to TRBJ2-7, with TRBD1 matching 8 bases. Looked up from germline, CDR1 is SGHTA and CDR2 is FQGNSA. V was clipped by 3 bases and J by 0 bases; unmatched bases: 10. This CDR3 is built from 17 residues. The CDR3 spells CASSLTYTGGSSYEQYF. In nucleotides, the CDR3 is TGTGCCAGCAGCTTGACCTATACAGGGGGAAGCTCCTACGAGCAGTACTTC. Using reference TRBV7-2 and TRBJ2-7 for the parts outside the CDR3, the full variable domain is GAGVSQSPSNKVTEKGKDVELRCDPISGHTALYWYRQSLGQGLEFLIYFQGNSAPDKSGLPSDRFSAERTGGSVSTLTIQRTQQEDSAVYLCASSLTYTGGSSYEQYFGPGTRLTVT.

This clonotype has only a few counts. The CDR3 DNA sequence: TGTGCCACCTGTTACTCGGGAACCGGGGAGCTGTTTTTT. As protein: CATCYSGTGELFF. This chain connects TRBV12-3 or TRBV12-4 to TRBJ2-2; D possibly corresponds to TRBD2 (5 bases). The CDR3 is 13 residues long. With 10 bases removed from V and 5 bases from J, the gap between germline ends came to 14 bases.

The table lists this clonotype with many counts. At one end the junction does not follow the germline gene, possibly because of a read error. The genes are TRBV7-7 and TRBJ2-1; D could derive from TRBD1 or TRBD2 (5 bases each). Per the germline V gene, CDR1 is SSHAT and CDR2 is FNYEAQ (reference sequence). The CDR3 consists of 15 residues. CDR3 protein: CASSSGRSSYNEQFF. The CDR3 DNA follows: TGTGCTAGCAGTTCGGGACGGAGCTCCTACAATGAGCAGTTCTTC. The full variable domain, completed using reference TRBV7-7 and TRBJ2-1, is GAGVSQSPRYKVTKRGQDVTLRCDPISSHATLYWYQQALGQGPEFLTYFNYEAQPDKSGLPSDRFSAERPEGSISTLTIQRTEQRDSAMYRCASSSGRSSYNEQFFGPGTRLTVL.

This clonotype was picked up many times. The genes are TRBV3-1 and TRBJ2-7; TRBD2 aligns across 7 bases. Germline values: CDR1 LGHDT, CDR2 YNNKEL (reference sequence). J was trimmed by 0 bases and V by 0 bases; bases with no gene match: 5. CDR3 size: 16 residues. The CDR3 reads CASSQEGGGSSYEQYF. CDR3 DNA sequence: TGTGCCAGCAGCCAAGAGGGAGGCGGGAGCTCCTACGAGCAGTACTTC.

The chain is built from TRBV29-1 and TRBJ2-1; 9 bases fit TRBD2. J gave up 9 bases and V 4 bases, and 10 bases lay outside the gene matches. This CDR3 is built from 14 residues. The V gene's germline CDR1 is SQVTM and CDR2 ANQGSEA. The CDR3 DNA follows: TGCAGCGTTGTGGCGGGAGGGCCTGTCGCTGAGCAGTTCTTC. Its protein is CSVVAGGPVAEQFF.

The chain links TRBV27 to TRBJ2-3, with 9 bases aligning to TRBD2. The CDR3 is 17 residues long. Germline V gene lookup returns CDR1 MNHEY and CDR2 SMNVEV (reference sequence). Unmatched junction bases numbered 6, after V lost 2 bases and J lost 0 bases. CDR3 in amino acids: CASSLGRLAVSTDTQYF. The CDR3 DNA follows: TGTGCCAGCAGTTTAGGGAGACTAGCGGTTAGCACAGATACGCAGTATTTT.

This clonotype was seen only a few times. The chain carries TRBV9 and TRBJ2-7; the match to TRBD2 covers 12 bases. The germline V gene encodes CDR1 SGDLS and CDR2 YYNGEE. Trimming removed 6 bases from V and 3 bases from J; junction bases left unmatched: 4. The CDR3 is 14 residues long. The DNA for the CDR3 is TGTGCCAGCACCCGACTAGCGGGAGACTACGAGCAGTACTTC. Translating gives CASTRLAGDYEQYF.

This clonotype was counted a few times. The chain is built from TRBV12-3 or TRBV12-4 and TRBJ1-5, with 11 bases matching TRBD1. Trimming at V came to 6 bases and at J to 3 bases, leaving 4 bases not matched to a gene. The CDR3 totals 15 residues. The CDR3 coding sequence is TGTGCCAGCAGGGGGACAGGGGGTATCAATCAGCCCCAGCATTTT. It codes for CASRGTGGINQPQHF.

This clonotype has more than one count but fewer than ten. This chain joins TRBV7-3 and TRBJ2-3, with unresolved D. V was pared by 1 base and J by 1 base, with 9 bases between. This CDR3 is 15 amino acids long. Germline V gives CDR1 SGHTA, CDR2 FQGTGA. CDR3 region: CASSLNGQGTDTQYF. As DNA, the CDR3 is TGTGCCAGCAGCTTAAACGGGCAGGGCACAGATACGCAGTATTTT.